Listed here is a single T cell receptor beta chain. The antigen remains unidentified. Germline and genes: mouse. The read ends 1 residue early relative to the CDR3; the germline J gene fills the gap. The data derive from a study of tissue T cells after allogeneic stem cell transplantation. Study results and caveats: Anatomically similar tissues had similar TCR repertoires within each patient. Tissue-detected TCR repertoire was only partly captured by blood and spleen T cells.

Time point reported: mouse harvest day 14 after allogeneic transplant. Tail vein injection delivered 10^7 T-cell-depleted bone marrow cells and 10^6 splenic CD5+ T cells. Looked up from germline, CDR1 is NNHNN and CDR2 is SYGAGS (reference sequence). With 3 bases removed from V and 0 bases from J, the gap between germline ends came to 7 bases. The CDR3 length is 14 residues. Assay used: immunoSEQ multiplex PCR; TCRdb lists only in-frame clones, some missing. The repertoire consists of about 3,000 clones, with around 45% occurring once and the leading ten covering about 20%. The gene calls are TRBV13-2 and TRBJ1-3; D call uncertain. Sequenced input: gut tissue. This sequence was found in a female BALB/c mouse given C57BL/6 T cells with graft-versus-host disease after an allogeneic hematopoietic cell transplant. The part of the CDR3 DNA that was read is TGTGCCAGCGGTGCCACATATTCTGGAAATACGCTCTAT. Residues: CASGATYSGNTLY. The entire CDR3 reads CASGATYSGNTLYF.